This TCR beta chain was profiled in a study of cytomegalovirus exposure and HLA in healthy donors. V shed 0 bases and J shed 0 bases, with 18 bases lying between them. This CDR3 comprises 18 residues. Per germline, CDR1 MNHNS and CDR2 SASEGT. With 60 Vbeta and 13 Jbeta primers, the PCR was carried out. Produced via immunoSEQ multiplex PCR; TCRdb's table is partial and in-frame only. Here the sample spans roughly 150,000 clones, around three fifths being singletons. About this clone itself: The target antigen is unknown.

Study-wide results and caveats: Within an earlier analysis, most TCR beta V segments proved productive either about 87% or about 30% of the time. Rare TCR sequences dominated, though some public TCRs recurred in many donors. Later analysis suggested most CMV-associated TCR beta chains were HLA-restricted. Equally common other TCR beta chains were less clonally expanded than HLA-associated ones, a later analysis found.

The chain has TRBV6-1 and TRBJ2-7; D is perhaps TRBD2 (5 bases). The sample taken for sequencing was PBMCs. This TCR came from a woman in her 30s in good health and CMV-seropositive. The CDR3 DNA sequence: TGTGCCAGCAGTGAAGCGCTTCGAGGGCTCCTTGGCTCCTACGAGCAGTACTTC. Amino acid sequence: CASSEALRGLLGSYEQYF.